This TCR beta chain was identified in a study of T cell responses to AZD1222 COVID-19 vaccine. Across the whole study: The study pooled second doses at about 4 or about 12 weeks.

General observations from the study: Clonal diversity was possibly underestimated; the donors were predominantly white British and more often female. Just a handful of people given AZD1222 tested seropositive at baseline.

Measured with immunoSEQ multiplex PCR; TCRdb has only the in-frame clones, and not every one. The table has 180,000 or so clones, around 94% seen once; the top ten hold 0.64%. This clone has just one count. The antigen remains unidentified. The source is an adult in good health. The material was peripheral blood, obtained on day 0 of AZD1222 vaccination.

The DNA for the CDR3 is TGTGCCAGCAGCTTGGGTGGGCCCAAAGATACGCAGTATTTT. It yields the protein CASSLGGPKDTQYF. The chain employs TRBV5-4 and TRBJ2-3; D gene uncertain. The CDR3 sequence is 14 residues long. Trimming removed 0 bases from V and 5 bases from J, with 10 bases in between. Germline CDR1 SGHNT, CDR2 YYREEE (reference sequence).